These 29 T cell receptor beta chains share one sample of origin, sequenced in a study of shared clonotypes between healthy human individuals. Some clones are missing from TCRdb's copy, which holds only in-frame ones; the method was immunoSEQ multiplex PCR. The sample yields around 340,000 clones, roughly 80% seen once. Specimen: memory CD4+ T cells sorted from blood. The subset is: CD45RA-negative fraction. These receptors were obtained from a man aged 30 to 45 in good health.

CDR3: CASSDLRLAGGHRETQYF. CDR3 DNA sequence: TGTGCCAGCAGTGACCTGAGGCTAGCGGGAGGGCATAGGGAGACCCAGTACTTC. V and J are TRBV2 and TRBJ2-5, with 12 bases fitting TRBD2. This CDR3 spans 18 amino acids. Trimming cost V 3 bases and J 5 bases; bases outside gene matches: 13. Germline V gene lookup returns CDR1 SNHLY and CDR2 FYNNEI.

The CDR3 sequence is CASTPRRDTDTQYF. CDR3 nucleotide sequence: TGTGCCAGCACCCCTCGGCGGGATACAGATACGCAGTATTTT. The chain joins TRBV6-1 to TRBJ2-3; weak D call: TRBD2 (6 bases). CDR1 MNHNS and CDR2 SASEGT come from the germline V gene. The CDR3 sequence is 14 residues long. V dropped 7 bases and J dropped 3 bases, with 14 bases sitting between them.

The CDR3 sequence is CASREDNYNEQFF. As DNA, the CDR3 is TGCGCCAGCAGGGAAGACAACTACAATGAGCAGTTCTTC. The rearrangement joins TRBV10-1 to TRBJ2-1; D not certain. Germline CDR1 WNHNN, CDR2 SYGVQD (reference sequence). The CDR3 contains 13 residues. Trimming shortened V by 6 bases and J by 3 bases, and 9 bases separated the two germline ends.

This chain joins TRBV7-2 and TRBJ1-1; D gene ambiguous. The germline V gene has CDR1 SGHTA and CDR2 FQGNSA. The CDR3 is 13 amino acids. With 5 bases removed from V and 4 bases from J, the gap between germline ends came to 11 bases. The CDR3: CASSPGRVTEAFF. The CDR3 nucleotides read TGTGCCAGCAGCCCCGGGAGGGTCACTGAAGCTTTCTTT.

V usage is TRBV14 and J usage is TRBJ2-5; D possibly corresponds to TRBD2 (5 bases). Germline CDR1 SGHDN, CDR2 FVKESK. The CDR3 is 15 residues long. V lost 5 bases, J lost 9 bases, and 22 bases lay in between. The CDR3 region has the DNA TGTGCCAGCAGCAAATCACGTGAGGGCCGCTGGGCCCAGTACTTC. It encodes CASSKSREGRWAQYF.

The rearrangement uses TRBV10-3 and TRBJ1-2, with TRBD1 identical over 8 bases. Per the germline V gene, CDR1 is ENHRY and CDR2 is SYGVKD. The V gene end was trimmed by 6 bases and the J gene end by 0 bases; junction bases not matched to a gene: 9. There are 16 residues in the CDR3. DNA for the CDR3: TGTGCCATCAGCGGACAGGGCGAGTTAGCTAACTATGGCTACACCTTC. Amino acid sequence: CAISGQGELANYGYTF.

This clone was found once. The rearrangement links TRBV18 to TRBJ2-7; D is perhaps TRBD2 (5 bases). Looked up from germline, CDR1 is KGHSH and CDR2 is LQKENI. The CDR3 extends over 15 amino acids. Trimming cost V 6 bases and J 2 bases, with 17 bases left between them. In nucleotides, the CDR3 is TGTGCCAGCTCGACCTCGGGGTTAGGTCCCTACGAGCAGTACTTC. Translated, it gives CASSTSGLGPYEQYF.

This chain connects TRBV7-9 to TRBJ1-5, with D maybe TRBD1 (5 bases). The CDR3 has 16 amino acids. V was trimmed by 4 bases and J by 6 bases, leaving 19 bases between them. CDR1 and CDR2 (germline): SEHNR, FQNEAQ (reference sequence). CDR3 nucleotide sequence: TGTGCCAGCAGCTCGTCTTTGAGGGGTCCGGGTCAGCCCCAGCATTTT. It encodes CASSSSLRGPGQPQHF.

The chain employs TRBV5-1 and TRBJ2-6; TRBD1 matches at 9 bases. This CDR3 comprises 17 residues. V was pared by 4 bases and J by 0 bases, with 5 bases of the junction left unmatched. Per germline, CDR1 SGHRS and CDR2 YFSETQ. CDR3 nucleotides: TGCGCCAGCAGCGACGGACAGGGGAGCTCTGGGGCCAACGTCCTGACTTTC. Protein: CASSDGQGSSGANVLTF.

The chain uses TRBV4-3 and TRBJ2-5; D may be TRBD2 (6 bases). The DNA end is a closer match to TRBJ2-7, so the J assignment may be wrong. The germline V gene has CDR1 LGHNA and CDR2 YSLEER. This CDR3 has 15 residues. The CDR3 spells CASSQVGRLRYEQYF. The CDR3 DNA follows: TGCGCCAGCAGCCAAGTAGGGAGGTTGCGGTACGAGCAGTACTTC.

The rearrangement uses TRBV9 and TRBJ2-2, with 9 bases fitting TRBD2. The germline CDR1 and CDR2 sequences are SGDLS and YYNGEE. The CDR3 extends over 17 amino acids. With V trimmed by 4 bases and J by 2 bases, 9 bases remained unmatched. CDR3 DNA sequence: TGTGCCAGCAGCTTTTCCGGGACTAGCCTAAACACCGGGGAGCTGTTTTTT. Its translation: CASSFSGTSLNTGELFF.

This rearrangement joins TRBV9 to TRBJ1-2; TRBD1 might be the D (6 bases). Trimming removed 3 bases at V and 4 bases at J, with 13 bases between. CDR1 and CDR2 from the germline V gene are SGDLS and YYNGEE. The CDR3 covers 14 residues. CDR3 residues: CASSAQQGGYGYTF. The CDR3 DNA reads as TGTGCCAGCAGCGCCCAACAGGGCGGCTATGGCTACACCTTC.

Of note for this clone: This may arise from a read error, as a much more abundant clone is one base away. Other nucleotide sequences in the sample specify the same CDR3. The gene calls are TRBV7-3 and TRBJ2-7; D gene unclear. The CDR3 length is 15 residues. Germline V gene data show CDR1 as SGHTA and CDR2 as FQGTGA. The CDR3 sequence is CASSPMGLGHQEQYF. The DNA of the CDR3 is TGTGCCAGCAGCCCTATGGGGTTGGGTCATCAAGAGCAGTACTTT.

This sequence joins TRBV18 and TRBJ2-1, with 7 bases that match TRBD2. The CDR3 runs to 13 residues. The V gene end was trimmed by 0 bases and the J gene end by 10 bases; junction bases not matched to a gene: 3. Per germline, CDR1 KGHSH and CDR2 LQKENI. CDR3: CASSPPGLPEQFF. The CDR3 region has the DNA TGTGCCAGCTCACCACCGGGACTACCCGAGCAGTTCTTC.

This chain uses TRBV9 with TRBJ2-2; 8 bases fit TRBD1. With V trimmed by 0 bases and J by 1 base, 5 bases remained unmatched. Germline V gene data show CDR1 as SGDLS and CDR2 as YYNGEE. The CDR3 sequence is 17 residues long. CDR3 in amino acids: CASSVGTGGRNTGELFF. CDR3 coding DNA: TGTGCCAGCAGCGTAGGTACAGGGGGTAGGAACACCGGGGAGCTGTTTTTT. The entire variable domain, with the rest obtained from reference TRBV9 and TRBJ2-2, is as follows: DSGVTQTPKHLITATGQRVTLRCSPRSGDLSVYWYQQSLDQGLQFLIQYYNGEERAKGNILERFSAQQFPDLHSELNLSSLELGDSALYFCASSVGTGGRNTGELFFGEGSRLTVL.

About this clone itself: Other DNA sequences in the same sample also yield this CDR3. The genes are TRBV30 and TRBJ1-1, with D unresolved. Germline CDR1 GTSNPN, CDR2 SVGIG (reference sequence). The CDR3 totals 12 residues. Trimming cost V 0 bases and J 2 bases, with 4 bases left between them. The CDR3 DNA is TGTGCCTGGAGTGTACCCAACACTGAAGCTTTCTTT. Translation: CAWSVPNTEAFF.

The rearrangement links TRBV29-1 to TRBJ2-2; D is ambiguous. Trimming stripped 4 bases from V and 7 bases from J, with 7 bases between. This CDR3 comprises 11 residues. CDR1 and CDR2 (germline): SQVTM, ANQGSEA. The CDR3 loop reads CSVAKVGELFF. The CDR3 DNA sequence: TGCAGCGTTGCCAAAGTCGGGGAGCTGTTTTTT.

This clone was observed a few times. This chain links TRBV11-2 with TRBJ2-2; TRBD2 agrees at 9 bases. The CDR3 has 16 residues. Germline CDR1 is SGHAT and CDR2 is FQNNGV. The V gene end was trimmed by 1 base and the J gene end by 4 bases; junction bases not matched to a gene: 4. Here the CDR3 reads CASSLGSGSFTGELFF. The DNA of the CDR3 is TGTGCCAGCAGCTTAGGTAGCGGGAGTTTCACCGGGGAGCTGTTTTTT.

The V call is TRBV4-1, the J call TRBJ2-7; 11 bases line up with TRBD2. Germline V gives CDR1 MGHRA, CDR2 YSYEKL. CDR3 length: 16 amino acids. V lost 3 bases to trimming and J lost 2 bases; unmatched junction nucleotides: 6. CDR3 amino acids: CASSHRRLAGTYEQYF. For the CDR3, the DNA is TGCGCCAGCAGCCACCGACGACTAGCGGGGACCTACGAGCAGTACTTC.

This clone has a handful of counts. V is TRBV19 and J is TRBJ1-1; perhaps TRBD1 as D (5 bases). V was trimmed by 6 bases and J by 0 bases, leaving 11 bases between them. CDR1 and CDR2 (germline): LNHDA, SQIVND (reference sequence). This CDR3 contains 14 residues. The DNA of the CDR3 is TGTGCCAGTAGCAAGGACATTCTGAACACTGAAGCTTTCTTT. Translating it yields CASSKDILNTEAFF.

The chain is built from TRBV7-8 and TRBJ2-7; D ambiguous. With 1 base removed from V and 10 bases from J, the gap between germline ends came to 8 bases. The CDR3 sequence is 11 residues long. The germline V gene encodes CDR1 SGHVS and CDR2 FQNEAQ. CDR3 residues: CASSLESDQYF. The CDR3 coding sequence is TGTGCCAGCAGCTTAGAATCGGATCAGTACTTC.

This clone was found once. The chain uses TRBV2 and TRBJ1-2; D call uncertain. Germline loops: CDR1 SNHLY, CDR2 FYNNEI. The ends were cut back, 3 bases at V and 8 bases at J, with 16 bases in the middle. This CDR3 has 14 amino acids. The CDR3 reads CASSDPAAAGGYTF. As DNA, the CDR3 is TGTGCCAGCAGTGATCCTGCGGCAGCGGGCGGCTACACCTTC.

The rearrangement links TRBV9 to TRBJ2-3; TRBD2 is a possible D gene (5 bases). The germline gives CDR1 SGDLS, CDR2 YYNGEE. The ends were cut back, 4 bases at V and 2 bases at J, with 14 bases in the middle. This CDR3 contains 15 residues. The CDR3 sequence is CASSPGLVFTDTQYF. The CDR3, as DNA: TGTGCCAGCAGCCCCGGACTGGTGTTCACAGATACGCAGTATTTT.

The chain has TRBV7-2 and TRBJ1-1, with unresolved D. Germline lookup yields CDR1 SGHTA and CDR2 FQGNSA. This CDR3 spans 15 amino acids. V was shortened by 5 bases and J by 4 bases, with 17 bases between the two germline ends. CDR3 sequence: CASSRMWGTGTEAFF. The CDR3 bases are TGTGCCAGCAGCCGCATGTGGGGTACCGGCACTGAAGCTTTCTTT.

The CDR3 region is CSVFGPFHSNTEAFF. Written as DNA, the CDR3 is TGCAGCGTTTTTGGGCCATTCCATTCGAACACTGAAGCTTTCTTT. The chain has TRBV29-1 and TRBJ1-1; D gene unclear. Trimming cost V 5 bases and J 1 base, with 17 bases left between them. Germline V CDR1 and CDR2: SQVTM, ANQGSEA. The CDR3 spans 15 residues.

The gene calls are TRBV2 and TRBJ2-2, with unresolved D. This CDR3 is 12 amino acids long. The V gene's germline CDR1 is SNHLY and CDR2 FYNNEI. Trimming stripped 2 bases from V and 5 bases from J, with 3 bases between. The CDR3 loop reads CASSERTGELFF. The CDR3 coding sequence is TGTGCCAGCAGTGAAAGGACCGGGGAGCTGTTTTTT.

The chain uses TRBV18 and TRBJ1-4, with unresolved D. The CDR3 is made up of 16 amino acids. V was trimmed by 2 bases and J by 0 bases, leaving 10 bases between them. Germline CDR1 and CDR2: KGHSH and LQKENI. Here the CDR3 reads CASSPRSGATNEKLFF. The CDR3 region has the DNA TGTGCCAGCTCACCAAGGTCAGGTGCAACTAATGAAAAACTGTTTTTT.

V usage is TRBV7-9 and J usage is TRBJ1-5; unclear D gene. V was cut by 1 base and J by 1 base, with 17 bases left in between. Germline V lookup: CDR1 SEHNR, CDR2 FQNEAQ (reference sequence). This CDR3 spans 18 amino acids. The CDR3 DNA follows: TGTGCCAGCAGCTTAGGAATAATAAGAAACTCGAGCAATCAGCCCCAGCATTTT. Translating it yields CASSLGIIRNSSNQPQHF.

The chain has TRBV29-1 and TRBJ2-7; 9 positions agree with TRBD1. CDR1 is SQVTM, CDR2 ANQGSEA, per germline. V was clipped by 5 bases and J by 1 base; unmatched bases: 9. This CDR3 is 15 amino acids long. The CDR3: CSVRLQGAPSYEQYF. The CDR3 DNA sequence: TGCAGCGTTCGCCTACAGGGGGCGCCGTCCTACGAGCAGTACTTC.